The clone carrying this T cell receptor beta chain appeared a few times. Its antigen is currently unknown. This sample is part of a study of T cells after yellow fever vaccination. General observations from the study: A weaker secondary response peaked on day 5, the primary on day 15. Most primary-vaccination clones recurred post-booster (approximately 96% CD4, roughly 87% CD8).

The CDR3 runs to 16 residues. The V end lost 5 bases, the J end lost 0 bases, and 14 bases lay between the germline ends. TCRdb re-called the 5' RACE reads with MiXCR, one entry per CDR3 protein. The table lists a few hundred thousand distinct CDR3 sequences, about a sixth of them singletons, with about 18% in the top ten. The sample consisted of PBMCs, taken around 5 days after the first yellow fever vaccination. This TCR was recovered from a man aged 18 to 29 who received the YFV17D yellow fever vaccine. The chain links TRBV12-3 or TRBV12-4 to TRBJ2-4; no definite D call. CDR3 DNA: TGTGCCAGCAGTCCACAATTAACCCTAGCCAAAAACATTCAGTACTTC. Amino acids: CASSPQLTLAKNIQYF.